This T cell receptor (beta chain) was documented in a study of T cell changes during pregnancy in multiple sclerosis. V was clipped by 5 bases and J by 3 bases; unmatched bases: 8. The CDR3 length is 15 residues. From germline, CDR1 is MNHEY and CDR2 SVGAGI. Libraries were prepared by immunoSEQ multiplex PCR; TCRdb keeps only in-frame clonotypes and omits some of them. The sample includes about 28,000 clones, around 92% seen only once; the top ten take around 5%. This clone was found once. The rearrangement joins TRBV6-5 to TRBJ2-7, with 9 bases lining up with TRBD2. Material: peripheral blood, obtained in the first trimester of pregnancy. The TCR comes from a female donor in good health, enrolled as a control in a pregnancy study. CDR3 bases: TGTGCCAGCAGTCGTACTAGCGGGCCAGGCTACGAGCAGTACTTC. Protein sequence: CASSRTSGPGYEQYF.